This entry features one T cell receptor beta chain sequence. In the authors' methods: Amplification of reference gene primers was used by the study to estimate nucleated cell counts. Using immunoSEQ multiplex PCR, the repertoire was profiled, and TCRdb retains in-frame clones only, with some absent. The DNA was the basis for D and trimming; V, J and clone size are from that table. The table shows around 78,000 clones, with about nine tenths occurring only once. This entry comes from a study of blood T cell repertoires in COVID-19. V lost 6 bases, J lost 4 bases, and 9 bases lay in between. Germline V gene data show CDR1 as MRHNA and CDR2 as SNTAGT. The CDR3 length is 13 residues.

Sample: peripheral blood. The chain uses TRBV6-4 and TRBJ1-4; D not certain. The receptor was derived from a woman aged 55-70 years with acute or convalescent COVID-19. The CDR3 sequence is CASRAQFNEKLFF. The CDR3 DNA follows: TGTGCCAGCAGGGCCCAGTTTAATGAAAAACTGTTTTTT.